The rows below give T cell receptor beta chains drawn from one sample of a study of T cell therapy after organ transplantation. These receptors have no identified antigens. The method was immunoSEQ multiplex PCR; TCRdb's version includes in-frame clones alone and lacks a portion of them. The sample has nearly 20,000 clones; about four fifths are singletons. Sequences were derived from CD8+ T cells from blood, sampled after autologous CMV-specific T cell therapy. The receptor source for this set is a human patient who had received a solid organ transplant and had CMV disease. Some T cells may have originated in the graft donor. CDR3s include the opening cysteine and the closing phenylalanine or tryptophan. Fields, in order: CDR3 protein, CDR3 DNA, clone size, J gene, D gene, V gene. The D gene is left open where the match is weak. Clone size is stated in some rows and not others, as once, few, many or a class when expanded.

CDR3 protein: CASRKTDYTEAFF
CDR3 DNA: TGTGCCAGCAGGAAGACGGACTACACTGAAGCTTTCTTT
clone size: NA
J gene: TRBJ1-1
D gene: NA
V gene: TRBV6-1

CDR3 protein: CASTEPETYEQYF
CDR3 DNA: TGCGCCAGCACTGAGCCCGAGACCTACGAGCAGTACTTC
clone size: NA
J gene: TRBJ2-7
D gene: NA
V gene: TRBV10-2

CDR3 protein: CATSRDRGWSPLHF
CDR3 DNA: TGTGCCACCAGCAGAGATCGCGGTTGGTCACCCCTCCACTTT
clone size: NA
J gene: TRBJ1-6
D gene: NA
V gene: TRBV15

CDR3 protein: CASSVGLAGTDTQYF
CDR3 DNA: TGTGCCAGTAGTGTCGGACTAGCGGGCACAGATACGCAGTATTTT
clone size: NA
J gene: TRBJ2-3
D gene: TRBD2
V gene: TRBV19

CDR3 protein: CASLRPRGSVTEAFF
CDR3 DNA: TGTGCCAGCCTCCGCCCCAGGGGGTCGGTCACTGAAGCTTTCTTT
clone size: NA
J gene: TRBJ1-1
D gene: TRBD1
V gene: TRBV19

CDR3 protein: CASSQGDVGGYTF
CDR3 DNA: TGCGCCAGCAGCCAAGGGGATGTGGGTGGCTACACCTTC
clone size: NA
J gene: TRBJ1-2
D gene: NA
V gene: TRBV4-3

CDR3 protein: CASSQDTSGSETQYF
CDR3 DNA: TGTGCCAGCAGCCAAGATACTAGCGGGAGTGAGACCCAGTACTTC
clone size: NA
J gene: TRBJ2-5
D gene: TRBD2
V gene: TRBV4-2

CDR3 protein: CAWSVGDYNSPLHF
CDR3 DNA: TGTGCCTGGAGTGTAGGGGACTATAATTCACCCCTCCACTTT
clone size: NA
J gene: TRBJ1-6
D gene: NA
V gene: TRBV30

CDR3 protein: CASSQGAGTFQETQYF
CDR3 DNA: TGCGCCAGCAGCCAAGGGGCCGGGACGTTTCAAGAGACCCAGTACTTC
clone size: few
J gene: TRBJ2-5
D gene: NA
V gene: TRBV4-3

CDR3 protein: CASSLGLAGVTSYNEQFF
CDR3 DNA: TGTGCCAGCAGCCTGGGACTAGCGGGCGTTACCTCCTACAATGAGCAGTTCTTC
clone size: NA
J gene: TRBJ2-1
D gene: TRBD2
V gene: TRBV7-9

CDR3 protein: CASSEFPPGAYEQYF
CDR3 DNA: TGTGCCAGCAGTGAATTTCCCCCAGGCGCCTACGAGCAGTACTTC
clone size: NA
J gene: TRBJ2-7
D gene: NA
V gene: TRBV2

CDR3 protein: CSVGGGSSGNTIYF
CDR3 DNA: TGCAGCGTCGGGGGGGGGAGCTCTGGAAACACCATATATTTT
clone size: NA
J gene: TRBJ1-3
D gene: NA
V gene: TRBV29-1

CDR3 protein: CASIDPATGRVEAFF
CDR3 DNA: TGTGCCAGCATCGACCCAGCGACAGGTCGGGTTGAAGCTTTCTTT
clone size: NA
J gene: TRBJ1-1
D gene: NA
V gene: TRBV7-9

CDR3 protein: CASSFDRGITEAFF
CDR3 DNA: TGTGCCAGCAGTTTTGACAGGGGTATCACTGAAGCTTTCTTT
clone size: few
J gene: TRBJ1-1
D gene: TRBD1
V gene: TRBV27